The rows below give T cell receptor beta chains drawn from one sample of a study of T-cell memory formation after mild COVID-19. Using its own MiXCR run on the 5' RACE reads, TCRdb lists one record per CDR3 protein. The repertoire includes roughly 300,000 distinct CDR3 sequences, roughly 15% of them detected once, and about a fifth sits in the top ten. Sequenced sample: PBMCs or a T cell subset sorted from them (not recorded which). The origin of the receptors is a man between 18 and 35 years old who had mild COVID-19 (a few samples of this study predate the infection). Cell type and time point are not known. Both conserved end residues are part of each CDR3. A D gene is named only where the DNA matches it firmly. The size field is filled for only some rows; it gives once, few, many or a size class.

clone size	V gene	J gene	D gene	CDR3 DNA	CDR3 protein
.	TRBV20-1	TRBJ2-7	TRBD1	TGCAGTGCTAGCGGAGACAGGGACTACGAGCAGTACTTC	CSASGDRDYEQYF
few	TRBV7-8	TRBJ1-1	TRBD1	TGTGCCAGCAGCCTGGACAGGGAATATCGAGCTTTCTTT	CASSLDREYRAFF
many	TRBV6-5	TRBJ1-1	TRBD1	TGTGCCAGCAGCCCCGACAGGGAGTACACTGAAGCTTTCTTT	CASSPDREYTEAFF
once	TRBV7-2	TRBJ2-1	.	TGTGCCAGCAGCTTAGCCCCAGGGGTAAACAATGAGCAGTTCTTC	CASSLAPGVNNEQFF
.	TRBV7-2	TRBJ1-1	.	TGTGCCAGCAGCTTGGGGGGGGCGACGACTGAAGCTTTCTTT	CASSLGGATTEAFF
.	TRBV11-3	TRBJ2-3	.	TGTGCCAGCAGCCAAGACTACCCCCCAGATACGCAGTATTTT	CASSQDYPPDTQYF
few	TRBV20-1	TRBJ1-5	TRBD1	TGCAGTGCTAGACGGGGACAGCGCAATCAGCCCCAGCATTTT	CSARRGQRNQPQHF
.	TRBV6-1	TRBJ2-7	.	TGTGCCAGCAGTGATATGGGACATACCACCTACGAGCAGTACTTC	CASSDMGHTTYEQYF
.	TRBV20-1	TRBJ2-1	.	TGCAGTGCTCGAGGAGGGGGTTGTGATGAGCAGTTCTTC	CSARGGGCDEQFF
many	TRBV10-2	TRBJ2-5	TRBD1	TGCGCCAGCAGAACAGGGGCGAGCCGTTATGCAGTGGAGACCCAGTACTTC	CASRTGASRYAVETQYF
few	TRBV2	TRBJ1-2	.	TGTGCCAGCAATCAAAGGGACAAGGCCTATGGCTACACCTTC	CASNQRDKAYGYTF
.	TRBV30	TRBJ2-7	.	TGTGCCTGGCTAGGTCCACCCACCTACGAGCAGTACTTC	CAWLGPPTYEQYF
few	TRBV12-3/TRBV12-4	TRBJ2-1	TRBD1	TGTGCCAGCAGTTCAACCGGGACAGGGGATGGGAATGAGCAGTTCTTC	CASSSTGTGDGNEQFF
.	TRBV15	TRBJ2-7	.	TGTGCCACCAGCACCGGCCTTTGGGGGACCAACGAGCAGTACTTC	CATSTGLWGTNEQYF
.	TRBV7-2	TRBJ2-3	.	TGTGCCAGCAGCTCCGCCCTAGCATATGACACAGATACGCAGTATTTT	CASSSALAYDTDTQYF
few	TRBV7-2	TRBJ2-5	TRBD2	TGTGCCAGCAGCCGGACTAGCGGGGGGGCAAAGACCCAGTACTTC	CASSRTSGGAKTQYF
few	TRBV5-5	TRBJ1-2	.	TGTGCCAGCAGCTCGACAGGTGCAGTCTATGGCTACACCTTC	CASSSTGAVYGYTF
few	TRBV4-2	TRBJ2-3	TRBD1	TGTGCCAGCAGCCAAGTTACAGGGGGCGATGGTACAGATACGCAGTATTTT	CASSQVTGGDGTDTQYF
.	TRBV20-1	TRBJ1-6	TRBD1	TGCAGTGCCCCTAACCCGACAGGGGGCCTATCACCCCTCCACTTT	CSAPNPTGGLSPLHF
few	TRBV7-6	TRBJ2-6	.	TGTGCCAGCAGCCCCCGCGGACAACCCGTCTCTGGGGCCAACGTCCTGACTTTC	CASSPRGQPVSGANVLTF
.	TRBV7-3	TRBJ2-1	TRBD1	TGTGCCAGCAGCCCTGGGACAGGGACGGTCAATGAGCAGTTCTTC	CASSPGTGTVNEQFF
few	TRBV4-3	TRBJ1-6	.	TGCGCCAGCAGCCCGCAGGGGAATTCACCCCTCCACTTT	CASSPQGNSPLHF
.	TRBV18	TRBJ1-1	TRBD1	TGTGCCAGCTCCCCCGGGACAGTCATTAACACTGAAGCTTTCTTT	CASSPGTVINTEAFF
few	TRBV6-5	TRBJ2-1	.	TGTGCCAGCAGTGACCCTAGGGGTCCCTACAATGAGCAGTTCTTC	CASSDPRGPYNEQFF
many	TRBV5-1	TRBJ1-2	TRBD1	TGCGCCAGCAGCTTTGGACAGGGGTATGGCTACACCTTC	CASSFGQGYGYTF
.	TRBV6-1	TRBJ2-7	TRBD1	TGTGCCAGCAGAGGGGACAGGGCGACCTACGAGCAGTACTTC	CASRGDRATYEQYF
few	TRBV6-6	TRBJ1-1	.	TGTGCCAGCAGTTACTCCGACACTGAAGCTTTCTTT	CASSYSDTEAFF
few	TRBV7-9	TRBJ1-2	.	TGTGCCAGCAGCTCCTCGGGGGGCTTCTATGGCTACACCTTC	CASSSSGGFYGYTF
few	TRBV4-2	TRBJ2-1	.	TGTGCCAGCAGCCAGTCGACAGGACGCTCCTACAATGAGCAGTTCTTC	CASSQSTGRSYNEQFF
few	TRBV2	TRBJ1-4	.	TGTGCCAGCAGTGAATCGCGTTCTAATGAAAAACTGTTTTTT	CASSESRSNEKLFF
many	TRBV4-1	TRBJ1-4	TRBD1	TGCGCCAGCAGCCGGCCTGGACAGGAAGAAAAACTGTTTTTT	CASSRPGQEEKLFF
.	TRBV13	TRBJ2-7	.	TGTGCCAGCAGCTTATACTTACAGAGAAACTACGAGCAGTACTTC	CASSLYLQRNYEQYF
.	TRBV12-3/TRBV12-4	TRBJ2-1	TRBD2	TGTGCCAGCAGACCTAGCGGGGGGCGGGGTGAGCAGTTCTTC	CASRPSGGRGEQFF
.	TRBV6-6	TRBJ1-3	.	TGTGCCAGCATTGAAGCCTCCTCTGGAAACACCATATATTTT	CASIEASSGNTIYF
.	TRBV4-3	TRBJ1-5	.	TGCGCCAGCAGCCAAGATCTTAGCAGGATCAGCAATCAGCCCCAGCATTTT	CASSQDLSRISNQPQHF
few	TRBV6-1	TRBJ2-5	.	TGTGCCAGCAGAGCCGGGACACAAGAGACCCAGTACTTC	CASRAGTQETQYF
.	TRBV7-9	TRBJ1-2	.	TGTGCCAGCAGCTTAGGGGGTCATGGTCGAGGCTACACCTTC	CASSLGGHGRGYTF
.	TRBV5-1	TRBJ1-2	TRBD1	TGCGCCAGCAGCGCCGCCGGGACAGGGGGCGAAAGCTACACCTTC	CASSAAGTGGESYTF
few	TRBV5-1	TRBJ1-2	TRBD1	TGCGCCAGCAGCTTGGGGGCAGGGGGCAACTATGGCTACACCTTC	CASSLGAGGNYGYTF
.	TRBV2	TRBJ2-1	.	TGTGCCAGCACTGGGTACAATGAGCAGTTCTTC	CASTGYNEQFF
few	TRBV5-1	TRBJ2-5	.	TGCGCCAGCAGCTTGTTGGGAGCAACCCAGTACTTC	CASSLLGATQYF
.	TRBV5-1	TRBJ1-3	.	TGCGCCAGCAGCAGGACGGGGGCCATCTCTGGAAACACCATATATTTT	CASSRTGAISGNTIYF
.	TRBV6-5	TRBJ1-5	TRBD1	TGTGCCAGCAGTTACGGACAGGGACATAATCAGCCCCAGCATTTT	CASSYGQGHNQPQHF
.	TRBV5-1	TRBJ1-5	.	TGCGCCAGCAGCTCGACACCGGGACACGGTAGGGGAGCCCAGCATTTT	CASSSTPGHGRGAQHF
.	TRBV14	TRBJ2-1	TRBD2	TGTGCCAGCAGCCAAAGGCGGGGGTCAAATGAGCAGTTCTTC	CASSQRRGSNEQFF
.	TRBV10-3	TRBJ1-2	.	TGTGCCATCACCCCGACAGTGACCGCTAACTATGGCTACACCTTC	CAITPTVTANYGYTF
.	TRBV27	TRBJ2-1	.	TGTGCCAGCAGTTGGACCCGCGGTTCGGTGCAGTTCTTC	CASSWTRGSVQFF
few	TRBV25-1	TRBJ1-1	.	TGTGCCAGCACCCAATCCGGGGCCCTGAACACTGAAGCTTTCTTT	CASTQSGALNTEAFF
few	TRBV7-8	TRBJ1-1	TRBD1	TGTGCCAGCAGAGCTAGCGGGACAGGGATTTTGAACACTGAAGCTTTCTTT	CASRASGTGILNTEAFF
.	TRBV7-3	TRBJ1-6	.	TGTGCCAGCAGCTTAAATGGGGGAAGAGACTCACCCCTCCACTTT	CASSLNGGRDSPLHF
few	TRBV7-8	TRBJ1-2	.	TGTGCCAGCAGCCGGGGTGGGGGGGCGCGATTCTATGGCTACACCTTC	CASSRGGGARFYGYTF
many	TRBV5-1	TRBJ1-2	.	TGCGCCAGCAGCTTGGGGACCCCCGAGGGGGGCTACACCTTC	CASSLGTPEGGYTF
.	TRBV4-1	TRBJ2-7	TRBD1	TGCGCCAGCAGCCAAGATCCCGACAGGGAGCACTTCTCCTACGAGCAGTACTTC	CASSQDPDREHFSYEQYF